This T cell receptor (beta chain) was sequenced during a study of breast tumors, draining lymph nodes, adjacent tissues. Study-level points and caveats: The lymph node origin of tumor T cells was framed as consistent with a hypothesis, not demonstrated. Tumor TCR diversity was below lymph nodes but above nontumor tissue. Luminal-like breast cancer showed significantly greater tumor-nontumor repertoire similarity than basal-like breast cancer did.

TCRdb analysed the multiplex PCR reads with MiXCR anew, one entry per CDR3 protein. The sample lists a few hundred thousand distinct CDR3 sequences; less than 45% were seen once. The V gene lost 3 bases and the J gene lost 0 bases, with 9 bases spanning the gap. CDR1 and CDR2 (germline): KGHSH, LQKENI. The CDR3 is made up of 15 amino acids. Axillary draining lymph nodes of breast cancer patients supplied the node samples. Worth noting for this clonotype: Its target is not known.

The chain is built from TRBV18 and TRBJ1-5; D call uncertain. The sample taken for sequencing was axillary lymph node tissue. This TCR came from a female donor with breast cancer. Some clones in this sample may be carry-over from other donors' samples. The CDR3 nucleotides are TGTGCCAGCTCACCCTCTCCGCTTAGCAATCAGCCCCAGCATTTT. This sequence encodes CASSPSPLSNQPQHF.